At least ten counts were recorded for the clone carrying this T cell receptor (beta chain). Germline CDR1 reads MGHRA; CDR2 reads YSYEKL. V dropped 2 bases and J dropped 5 bases, with 11 bases sitting between them. This CDR3 has 14 amino acids. A 5'RACE template-switching step, the method used to make TCR cDNA, added a universal primer site and UMIs. MiXCR, run by TCRdb on the 5' RACE reads, gives a single entry per CDR3 protein. This table holds roughly 74,000 distinct CDR3 sequences, around 6.9% found once. The data originate from a study of T cells after yellow fever vaccination. The specimen was CD8+ T cells sorted from PBMCs, collected more than 4 days after the first yellow fever vaccination. The receptor was derived from a young man who received the YFV17D yellow fever vaccine. J is TRBJ2-3 and V is TRBV4-1, with D tentatively TRBD2 (5 bases). CDR3: CASSQRLAGDTQYF. The CDR3 DNA reads TGCGCCAGCAGCCAACGGCTAGCAGGAGATACGCAGTATTTT.